This T cell receptor beta chain derives from a study of shared clonotypes between healthy human individuals (TCRdb year 2020). For context, the study as a whole: A couple of women and a few men aged 18 to 49 years were included in the cohort. For each donor, CD4 naive and CD4 memory were each given three plates, CD8 naive was given two plates, and CD8 memory was given one plate. To estimate repertoire size and how much clonotype sharing occurs between individuals, the study deeply sequenced the blood TCR repertoires of five healthy adults. To increase sequencing depth and limit assay-specific biases, TCR repertoire library preparation and sequencing were carried out by different laboratories using diverse techniques. Leukapheresis yielded between about 0.85 and 10 billion PBMCs per donor. Here is what the overall study found, with its caveats: Naive subsets generally had larger estimated clonotype richness than memory subsets. Because the study included a small number of donors, the genetic and exposure-history diversity represented was limited. Pairwise subsampling indicated that sequencing depth was expected to affect the degree of clonotype sharing among donors. Across several donors, approximately 4.9% of naive CD4, 3% to 4% of naive CD8, 2.3% of memory CD4, and 0.3% to 0.45% of memory CD8 clonotypes were shared. Rarefaction of sorted-subset datasets indicated incomplete sequencing despite the large sequencing depth. Clonotypes shared by all four sorted-subset donors showed higher generation probabilities than non-shared clonotypes. Sampling was restricted to blood, and TCR repertoires in tissue are likely to differ from TCR repertoires in blood.

Concerning this clone itself: Its antigen has not been determined. The input lacks base qualities; no much larger clone sits a single base away.

The donors were healthy, HIV-negative adults with no recently reported acute infections or vaccinations. All donors were Caucasian adults living in Nashville, Tennessee, USA. The CD8 memory samples were a combination of magnetically selected CD45RO+ cells and CCR7-negative CD45RA+ effector memory (TemRA) cells. Blood was obtained by leukapheresis, after which PBMCs were separated by Ficoll-Histopaque density gradient centrifugation and cryopreserved in liquid nitrogen vapor phase. Analytical flow cytometry was used to check the purity and quantity of every magnetically sorted T cell population. Genomic DNA was isolated from every sorted fraction and measured by UV absorbance on a Nanodrop 2000c. Using the deep immunoSEQ assay, TCR CDR3 regions were amplified from genomic DNA by multiplex PCR. Genomic DNA extracted from each cell subset was distributed evenly over all wells of several immunoSEQ 96-well plates, and each plate served as one replicate. For sorted subsets, each replicate PCR was loaded with 200 ng genomic DNA, equivalent to some 31,000 T cell genomes. Purified libraries were quantified with a Qubit 3.0 fluorometer, sized on a Bioanalyzer 2100, and re-quantified with the KAPA Library Quantification kit. Every immunoSEQ 96-well plate was sequenced on a separate single-read 150-cycle Illumina NextSeq 550 flow cell. The original methods were these. The immunoSEQ output contained only junctional sequences without quality scores, so filtering could not match that applied to full-length reads. To assign V/J genes and CDR3, sequences were annotated using PyIR, a Python wrapper for IgBLAST v1.9, with IMGT germline references. Any read was removed if the V/J assignment was weak (E-value above 1e-6), the CDR3 was missing, or the read contained stop codons, out-of-frame junctions, or ambiguous translated residues. V3J clonotypes were defined as sequences sharing an identical inferred V gene, J gene, and CDR3 amino acid sequence. To compute the percentage overlap between repertoires, the number of shared unique clonotypes was divided by the size of the smaller repertoire. Richness of each repertoire was evaluated using RTK rarefaction, the Chao1 estimator, and Recon v2.1 estimates of unobserved clonotypes. Generation probabilities were computed with OLGA for all TCRbeta clonotypes obtained by the gDNA method from several donors. Imported from immuneACCESS, the table was reduced by TCRdb to in-frame sequences with V and J called. These copies leave out some clones; in studies compared against another copy, an unresolved V gene accounts for under half, and the cause of the remainder is not known. Clone size and V and J calls were adopted from that table, with D and trimming inferred from the DNA. A total of roughly 660,000 clones appear in this sample, 90% of them only once. The top ten constitute less than 40% of the sample.

Germline trimming amounts to 4 bases on V and 5 bases on J, with 10 as the count of junction bases outside the gene matches. CDR1 is given as SEHNR and CDR2 as FQNEAQ, both from the germline V gene (reference sequence). From the cysteine up to the phenylalanine, the CDR3 has a length of 15 residues. The retained sequence is limited to the CDR3, 45 bases, with the frame set at the first base. The TCR comes from a man aged 18 to 30 in good health. Some clones in this sample may be carry-over from other donors' samples. Sequencing was done on a sample of memory CD8+ T cells from PBMCs. Per the publication, the cell subset or site label means: CD45RO+ cells pooled with CCR7-negative TemRA cells. The rearranged segments are TRBV7-9 and TRBJ2-5; 7 bases in the junction line up with TRBD1. CDR3 loop: CASSSRQGSRETQYF. The nucleotides read TGTGCCAGCAGCTCCCGACAGGGTTCTAGGGAGACCCAGTACTTC.